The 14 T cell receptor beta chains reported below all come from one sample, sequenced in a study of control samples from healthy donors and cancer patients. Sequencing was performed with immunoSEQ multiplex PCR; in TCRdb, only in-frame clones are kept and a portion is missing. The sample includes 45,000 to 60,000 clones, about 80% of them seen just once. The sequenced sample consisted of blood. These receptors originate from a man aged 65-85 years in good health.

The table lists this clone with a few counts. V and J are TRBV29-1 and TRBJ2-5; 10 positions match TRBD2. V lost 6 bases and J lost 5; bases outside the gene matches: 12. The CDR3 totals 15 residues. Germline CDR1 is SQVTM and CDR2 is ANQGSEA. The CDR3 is CSVNPRSGRAETQYF. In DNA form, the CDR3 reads TGCAGCGTGAACCCCCGGAGCGGGAGGGCCGAGACCCAGTACTTC.

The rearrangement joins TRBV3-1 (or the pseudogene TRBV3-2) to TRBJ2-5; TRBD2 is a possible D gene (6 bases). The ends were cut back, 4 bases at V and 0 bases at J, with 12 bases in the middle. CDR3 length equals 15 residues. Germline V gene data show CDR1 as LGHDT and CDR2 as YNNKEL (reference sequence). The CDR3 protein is CASSRTGGYQETQYF. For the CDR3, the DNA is TGTGCCAGCAGCCGGACTGGGGGGTACCAAGAGACCCAGTACTTC.

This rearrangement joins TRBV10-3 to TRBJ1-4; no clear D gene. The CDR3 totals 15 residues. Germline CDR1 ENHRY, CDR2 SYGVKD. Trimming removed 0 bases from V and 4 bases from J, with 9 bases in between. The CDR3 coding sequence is TGTGCCATCAGTGAGTCCACCACTTATAATGAAAAACTGTTTTTT. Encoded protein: CAISESTTYNEKLFF.

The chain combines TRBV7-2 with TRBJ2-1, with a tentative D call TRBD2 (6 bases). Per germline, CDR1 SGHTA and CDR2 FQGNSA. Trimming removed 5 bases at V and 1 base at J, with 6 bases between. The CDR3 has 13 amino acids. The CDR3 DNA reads TGTGCCAGCAGCGGGGGGTCCTACAATGAGCAGTTCTTC. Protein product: CASSGGSYNEQFF.

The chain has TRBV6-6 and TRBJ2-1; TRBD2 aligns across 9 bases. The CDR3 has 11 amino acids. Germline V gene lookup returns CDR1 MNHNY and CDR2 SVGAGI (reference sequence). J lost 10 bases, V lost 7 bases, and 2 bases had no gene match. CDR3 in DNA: TGTGCCAGCATCCTAGCGGGAGAGCAGTTCTTC. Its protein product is CASILAGEQFF.

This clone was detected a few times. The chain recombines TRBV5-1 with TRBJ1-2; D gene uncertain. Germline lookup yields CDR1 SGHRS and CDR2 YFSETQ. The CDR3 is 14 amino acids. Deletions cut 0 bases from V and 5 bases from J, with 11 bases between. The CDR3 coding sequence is TGCGCCAGCAGCTTGGTTCCAGAGGATTATGGCTACACCTTC. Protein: CASSLVPEDYGYTF.

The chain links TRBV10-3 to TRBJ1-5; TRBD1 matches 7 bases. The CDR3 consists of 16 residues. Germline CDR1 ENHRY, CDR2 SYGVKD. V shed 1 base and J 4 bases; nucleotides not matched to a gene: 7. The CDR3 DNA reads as TGTGCCATCAGTGAGTGGCTAGGACAGGCTAATCAGCCCCAGCATTTT. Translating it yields CAISEWLGQANQPQHF.

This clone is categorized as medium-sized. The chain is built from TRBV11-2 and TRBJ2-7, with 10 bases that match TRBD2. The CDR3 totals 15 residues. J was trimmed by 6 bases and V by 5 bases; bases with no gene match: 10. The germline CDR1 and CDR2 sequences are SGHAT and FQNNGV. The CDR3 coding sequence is TGTGCCAGCAGCCAAGTGAGCGGGAGGGGTCGCGAGCAGTACTTC. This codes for CASSQVSGRGREQYF.

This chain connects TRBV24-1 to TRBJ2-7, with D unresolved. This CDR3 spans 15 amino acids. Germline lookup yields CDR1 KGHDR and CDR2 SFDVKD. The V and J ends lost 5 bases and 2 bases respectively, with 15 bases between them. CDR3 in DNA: TGTGCCACCAGTGCCCTTCGGTATAAACCCTACGAGCAGTACTTC. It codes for CATSALRYKPYEQYF.

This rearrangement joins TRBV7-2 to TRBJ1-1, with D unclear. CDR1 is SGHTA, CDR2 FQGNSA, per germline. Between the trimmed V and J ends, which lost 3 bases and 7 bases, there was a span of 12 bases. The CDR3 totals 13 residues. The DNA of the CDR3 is TGTGCCAGCAGCTTTACCGCCTATGGTGAAGCTTTCTTT. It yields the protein CASSFTAYGEAFF.

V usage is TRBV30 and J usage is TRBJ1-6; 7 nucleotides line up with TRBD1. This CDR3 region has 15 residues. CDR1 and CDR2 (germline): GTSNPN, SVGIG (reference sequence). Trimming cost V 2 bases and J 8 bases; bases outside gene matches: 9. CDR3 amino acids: CAWSLGGDRDSPLHF. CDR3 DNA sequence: TGTGCCTGGAGTTTGGGAGGGGACAGAGATTCACCCCTCCACTTT.

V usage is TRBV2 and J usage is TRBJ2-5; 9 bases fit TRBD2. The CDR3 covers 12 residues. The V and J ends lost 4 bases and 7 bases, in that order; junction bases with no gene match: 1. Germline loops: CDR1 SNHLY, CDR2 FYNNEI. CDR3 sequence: CASSVREGTQYF. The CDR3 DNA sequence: TGTGCCAGCAGTGTGCGGGAGGGGACCCAGTACTTC.

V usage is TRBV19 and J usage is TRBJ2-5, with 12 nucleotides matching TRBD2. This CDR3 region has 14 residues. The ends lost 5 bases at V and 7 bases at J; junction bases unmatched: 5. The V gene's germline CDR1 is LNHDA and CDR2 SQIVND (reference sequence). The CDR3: CASSSSGGVVTQYF. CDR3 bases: TGTGCCAGTAGTTCTAGCGGGGGGGTCGTGACCCAGTACTTC.

CDR3 sequence (DNA): TGTGCCAGTAGTATGGAGCCTAGCTTCCTGCTCGAGCAGTACTTC. This gives the protein CASSMEPSFLLEQYF. The chain joins TRBV19 to TRBJ2-7, with D maybe TRBD2 (5 bases). In germline, CDR1 is LNHDA, CDR2 SQIVND (reference sequence). This CDR3 is built from 15 residues. The V end lost 3 bases, the J end lost 6 bases, and 18 bases lay between the germline ends. The variable domain in full, completed from reference TRBV19 and TRBJ2-7, reads DGGITQSPKYLFRKEGQNVTLSCEQNLNHDAMYWYRQDPGQGLRLIYYSQIVNDFQKGDIAEGYSVSREKKESFPLTVTSAQKNPTAFYLCASSMEPSFLLEQYFGPGTRLTVT.